The 26 T cell receptor beta chains below come from one sample, sequenced in a study of cytomegalovirus exposure and HLA in healthy donors. PCR involved 60 Vbeta and 13 Jbeta primers. This table comes from immunoSEQ multiplex PCR, and its TCRdb copy is limited to in-frame clones, with some not included. The sample holds some 95,000 clones, under 85% seen once. The sequenced sample was PBMCs. Receptors were obtained from a man over 45 in good health and CMV-seropositive.

This sequence joins TRBV2 and TRBJ1-2; D remains ambiguous. Germline assignment: CDR1 SNHLY and CDR2 FYNNEI. V was pared by 1 base and J by 6 bases, with 3 bases between. The CDR3 is made up of 11 amino acids. The CDR3 protein is CASSEVDGYTF. CDR3 DNA sequence: TGTGCCAGCAGTGAAGTCGATGGCTACACCTTC.

The chain couples TRBV6-1 to TRBJ1-2; TRBD1 might be the D (5 bases). Germline V gives CDR1 MNHNS, CDR2 SASEGT. The CDR3 totals 15 residues. The V gene lost 7 bases and the J gene lost 4 bases, with 19 bases spanning the gap. The CDR3 coding sequence is TGTGCCAGCATCCGAAGCCCAGGGTTTGCCTATGGCTACACCTTC. Its protein is CASIRSPGFAYGYTF.

V gene TRBV7-2 combines with J gene TRBJ1-6, with D perhaps matching TRBD1 (5 bases). CDR1 is SGHTA and CDR2 is FQGNSA in the germline V gene. The CDR3 runs 16 residues. The V end was cut by 2 bases, the J end by 9 bases, with 17 bases between. The CDR3 DNA is TGTGCCAGCAGCTTACCCCTCCAGGGCCCTGCTTCACCCCTCCACTTT. Encoded protein: CASSLPLQGPASPLHF.

The chain combines TRBV29-1 with TRBJ2-5; 8 nucleotides line up with TRBD1. CDR3 size: 13 residues. With 7 bases clipped from V and 4 bases from J, the junction kept 8 bases outside the gene matches. CDR1 SQVTM and CDR2 ANQGSEA come from the germline V gene. The CDR3 spells CSGNRGNRETQYF. The CDR3 DNA follows: TGCAGCGGGAACAGGGGGAATCGAGAGACCCAGTACTTC.

The chain is built from TRBV7-2 and TRBJ2-3; D not certain. V was shortened by 1 base and J by 2 bases, with 7 bases between the two germline ends. Per the germline V gene, CDR1 is SGHTA and CDR2 is FQGNSA. This CDR3 comprises 14 residues. The CDR3 DNA follows: TGTGCCAGCAGCTTAGTGACTCACACAGATACGCAGTATTTT. It specifies CASSLVTHTDTQYF.

The V gene is TRBV6-1, the J gene TRBJ1-2; a weak D match, TRBD1 (6 bases). The V gene's germline CDR1 is MNHNS and CDR2 SASEGT. The ends were cut back, 0 bases at V and 7 bases at J, with 15 bases in the middle. The CDR3 is 15 residues long. CDR3 protein: CASSEANTQGFGYTF. The CDR3 nucleotides are TGTGCCAGCAGTGAAGCCAATACACAGGGTTTTGGCTACACCTTC.

The chain has TRBV7-9 and TRBJ2-5, with D maybe TRBD2 (7 bases). From germline, CDR1 is SEHNR and CDR2 FQNEAQ (reference sequence). CDR3 length: 19 amino acids. Trimming left V 2 bases short and J 4 bases short, with 26 bases between. The CDR3 coding sequence is TGTGCCAGCAGCTTAAGCACGTTTGCGGGGGCCCGGTTAGGAGAGACCCAGTACTTC. This gives the protein CASSLSTFAGARLGETQYF.

As for this clone: A read error may produce the germline difference seen at one junction end. This chain connects TRBV5-1 to TRBJ1-1, with D possibly TRBD1 on 5 matching bases. CDR3 length equals 13 residues. The V gene's germline CDR1 is SGHRS and CDR2 YFSETQ. CDR3 in DNA: TGCGCCAGCAGCCTTCAGGGAGGCACTGAAGCTCTCTTT. This gives the protein CASSLQGGTEALF.

The CDR3 DNA is TGTGCTAGTGCCGGGGGAGACACTGAAGCTTTCTTT. Translation gives CASAGGDTEAFF. This sequence joins TRBV12-5 and TRBJ1-1, with D possibly being TRBD1 (5 bases). CDR1 and CDR2 (germline): LGHNT, FRNRAP. This CDR3 region has 12 residues. V was trimmed by 7 bases and J by 3 bases, leaving 9 bases between them.

This clone showed up just once. This chain uses TRBV12-5 with TRBJ2-2; 9 nucleotides align to TRBD1. The CDR3 runs to 15 residues. The junction had 9 bases not matched to a gene; V was cut back by 7 bases and J by 6 bases. Looked up from germline, CDR1 is LGHNT and CDR2 is FRNRAP. CDR3 in amino acids: CASASGTGLSGELFF. The CDR3, as DNA: TGTGCTAGTGCCTCCGGGACAGGGTTATCCGGGGAGCTGTTTTTT.

The J gene is TRBJ2-7, the V gene TRBV27; 9 nucleotides match TRBD1. V dropped 5 bases and J dropped 3; count of bases not matched to a gene: 5. Germline-derived CDR1 and CDR2 are MNHEY and SMNVEV (reference sequence). This CDR3 spans 14 amino acids. CDR3 loop: CASSIRDRDYEQYF. CDR3 DNA: TGTGCCAGCAGTATCCGGGACAGGGACTACGAGCAGTACTTC.

This clone was seen once. This chain connects TRBV7-2 to TRBJ1-6, with D possibly matching TRBD1 (6 bases). There are 15 residues in the CDR3. CDR1 and CDR2 (germline): SGHTA, FQGNSA. V was pared by 2 bases and J by 3 bases, with 8 bases between. CDR3 amino acids: CASSLQGGYNSPLHF. The CDR3 DNA reads as TGTGCCAGCAGCTTACAAGGGGGCTATAATTCACCCCTCCACTTT.

The chain employs TRBV25-1 and TRBJ1-5; 7 nucleotides align to TRBD1. The CDR3 loop spans 13 amino acids. V was clipped by 6 bases and J by 6 bases; unmatched bases: 5. Germline V gene data show CDR1 as MGHDK and CDR2 as SYGVNS. DNA of the CDR3: TGTGCCAGCAGGGGACAGTCCGGTCAGCCCCAGCATTTT. It specifies CASRGQSGQPQHF.

The CDR3 here is CASSTGDPQETQYF. For the CDR3, the DNA is TGCGCCAGCAGCACGGGGGATCCCCAAGAGACCCAGTACTTC. This sequence joins TRBV5-1 and TRBJ2-5; D possibly corresponds to TRBD2 (6 bases). In germline, CDR1 is SGHRS, CDR2 YFSETQ. V was cut by 4 bases and J by 1 base, with 11 bases left in between. This CDR3 contains 14 residues.

Comment on this clone: An end of the junction differs from the germline gene, which may be a read error. The V call is TRBV5-6, the J call TRBJ1-2; D is possibly TRBD1 (5 bases). CDR3 length: 13 amino acids. The germline CDR1 and CDR2 sequences are SGHDT and YYEEEE. As DNA, the CDR3 is TGTGCCAGCAGCTTGAGCGGGGACTATGGCTACCCCTTC. Its translation is CASSLSGDYGYPF. Combining the CDR3 with reference TRBV5-6 and TRBJ1-2 gives the whole variable domain DAGVTQSPTHLIKTRGQQVTLRCSPKSGHDTVSWYQQALGQGPQFIFQYYEEEERQRGNFPDRFSGHQFPNYSSELNVNALLLGDSALYLCASSLSGDYGYPFGSGTRLTVV.

The genes are TRBV9 and TRBJ2-3; possibly TRBD1 for D (5 bases). Deletions cut 0 bases from V and 1 base from J, with 9 bases between. This CDR3 is 15 amino acids long. The germline CDR1 and CDR2 sequences are SGDLS and YYNGEE. The DNA of the CDR3 is TGTGCCAGCAGCGTAGAGGACAAACGCACAGATACGCAGTATTTT. It yields the protein CASSVEDKRTDTQYF. Using reference TRBV9 and TRBJ2-3 for the parts outside the CDR3, the full variable domain is DSGVTQTPKHLITATGQRVTLRCSPRSGDLSVYWYQQSLDQGLQFLIQYYNGEERAKGNILERFSAQQFPDLHSELNLSSLELGDSALYFCASSVEDKRTDTQYFGPGTRLTVL.

This clone came up once. V gene TRBV12-5 combines with J gene TRBJ1-1; no clear D. The CDR3 covers 13 residues. The V gene lost 3 bases and the J gene lost 0 bases, with 5 bases spanning the gap. Germline CDR1 and CDR2: LGHNT and FRNRAP. In DNA form, the CDR3 reads TGTGCTAGTGGTTTTAATTTGAACACTGAAGCTTTCTTT. This gives the protein CASGFNLNTEAFF.

V usage is TRBV29-1 and J usage is TRBJ1-2; TRBD1 matches at 9 bases. V lost 7 bases to trimming and J lost 12 bases; unmatched junction nucleotides: 12. This CDR3 has 12 residues. In germline, CDR1 is SQVTM, CDR2 ANQGSEA. CDR3 loop: CSGGGQGCNHTF. The DNA for the CDR3 is TGCAGCGGCGGGGGACAGGGTTGTAACCACACCTTC. Using reference TRBV29-1 and TRBJ1-2 for the parts outside the CDR3, the full variable domain is SAVISQKPSRDICQRGTSLTIQCQVDSQVTMMFWYRQQPGQSLTLIATANQGSEATYESGFVIDKFPISRPNLTFSTLTVSNMSPEDSSIYLCSGGGQGCNHTFGSGTRLTVV.

This clone was seen a few times. The chain joins TRBV18 to TRBJ2-1; D call uncertain. The CDR3 runs to 14 residues. V lost 2 bases to trimming and J lost 6 bases, with 11 bases between them. Per germline, CDR1 KGHSH and CDR2 LQKENI. The CDR3 DNA reads as TGTGCCAGCTCACCAAATGGAGTTTCCAATGAGCAGTTCTTC. This codes for CASSPNGVSNEQFF.

V gene TRBV18 combines with J gene TRBJ1-2; D ambiguous. This CDR3 has 14 residues. In germline, CDR1 is KGHSH, CDR2 LQKENI. V dropped 4 bases and J dropped 5 bases, with 14 bases sitting between them. The CDR3 region has the DNA TGTGCCAGCTCACTCAACGAGGGCGGGTATGGCTACACCTTC. Amino acid sequence: CASSLNEGGYGYTF. The full variable domain, in which reference TRBV18 and TRBJ1-2 provide the parts outside the CDR3, is NAGVMQNPRHLVRRRGQEARLRCSPMKGHSHVYWYRQLPEEGLKFMVYLQKENIIDESGMPKERFSAEFPKEGPSILRIQQVVRGDSAAYFCASSLNEGGYGYTFGSGTRLTVV.

The rearrangement joins TRBV14 to TRBJ2-7; TRBD1 agrees at 9 bases. CDR1 is SGHDN and CDR2 is FVKESK in the germline V gene. CDR3 length: 14 residues. Trimming at V came to 2 bases and at J to 3 bases, leaving 2 bases not matched to a gene. The DNA for the CDR3 is TGTGCCAGCAGCCAACCGGGACAGGGCTACGAGCAGTACTTC. It encodes CASSQPGQGYEQYF.

The chain carries TRBV21-1 and TRBJ1-5; the table's D call, TRBD1, was not checked against the DNA. TRBV21-1 is annotated as a pseudogene. The CDR3 is 18 amino acids. CDR3 DNA sequence: TGTGCCAGCAGCAAAGGGGGACAGGGGCTGGGGGGAAATCAGCCCCAGCATTTT. Its protein product is CASSKGGQGLGGNQPQHF.

This clone was detected only a few times. The chain couples TRBV18 to TRBJ2-3; no clear D gene. Per germline, CDR1 KGHSH and CDR2 LQKENI. The CDR3 has 15 residues. The ends were cut back, 4 bases at V and 4 bases at J, with 15 bases in the middle. The CDR3 is CASSRRQDMPDTQYF. The DNA for the CDR3 is TGTGCCAGCTCACGAAGGCAGGATATGCCAGATACGCAGTATTTT.

J is TRBJ2-3 and V is TRBV28, with 8 positions matching TRBD2. The CDR3 spans 15 residues. The germline V gene encodes CDR1 MDHEN and CDR2 SYDVKM. The V segment lost 3 bases and the J segment 8 bases; nucleotides outside the gene matches: 10. The DNA for the CDR3 is TGTGCCAGCAGTTTCACCCGGGGGGGGCCTGGTACGCAGTATTTT. Protein product: CASSFTRGGPGTQYF.

The count of this clone is one. This chain joins TRBV13 and TRBJ2-7; TRBD1 is a possible D gene (7 bases). The CDR3 has 16 residues. Germline CDR1 reads PRHDT; CDR2 reads FYEKMQ (reference sequence). Trimming stripped 0 bases from V and 5 bases from J, with 17 bases between. The CDR3 DNA reads as TGTGCCAGCAGCTTAGGACAGGGGAGGCCTTACCACGAGCAGTACTTC. Protein product: CASSLGQGRPYHEQYF.

The chain has TRBV6-1 and TRBJ2-1; 10 bases line up with TRBD1. CDR3 size: 14 residues. CDR1 is MNHNS, CDR2 SASEGT, per germline. With V trimmed by 8 bases and J by 5 bases, 6 bases remained unmatched. This chain's CDR3 is CASFRDRGDNEQFF. The CDR3 region has the DNA TGTGCCAGCTTCCGGGACAGGGGAGACAATGAGCAGTTCTTC.